The 18 T cell receptor beta chains below all came from one sample that was sequenced in a study of blood T cell repertoires in COVID-19. Assay: immunoSEQ multiplex PCR; the TCRdb copy retains only in-frame clones and omits some. In the table there are more than 65,000 clones, 80% to 85% of which are singletons. Sample: peripheral blood. The source of these receptors is a woman in her seventies with acute or convalescent COVID-19.

The chain uses TRBV29-1 and TRBJ1-2; 8 bases are a match to TRBD1. With 4 bases clipped from V and 4 bases from J, the junction kept 11 bases outside the gene matches. The CDR3 runs 15 residues. Germline values: CDR1 SQVTM, CDR2 ANQGSEA. The CDR3 spells CSVGVGQGAGYGYTF. DNA for the CDR3: TGCAGCGTTGGGGTAGGACAGGGAGCGGGCTATGGCTACACCTTC.

This rearrangement joins TRBV7-9 to TRBJ1-2; D is uncertain. The CDR3 totals 14 residues. CDR1 is SEHNR and CDR2 is FQNEAQ in the germline V gene (reference sequence). V lost 6 bases and J 3 bases, leaving 14 bases between the germline ends. CDR3 sequence: CASRAAALDYGYTF. The DNA for the CDR3 is TGTGCCAGCAGAGCGGCAGCCCTAGACTATGGCTACACCTTC.

J is TRBJ2-1 and V is TRBV5-1; TRBD2 aligns across 8 bases. This CDR3 has 16 amino acids. The V segment lost 3 bases and the J segment 9 bases; nucleotides outside the gene matches: 14. Germline loops: CDR1 SGHRS, CDR2 YFSETQ. The CDR3 DNA sequence: TGCGCCAGCAGCTCGAAGAGTACCGGGAGGGTGGTTGAGCAGTTCTTC. It specifies CASSSKSTGRVVEQFF.

The V and J genes are TRBV2 and TRBJ2-1; TRBD2 matches 8 bases. CDR1 and CDR2 from the germline V gene are SNHLY and FYNNEI. V was pared by 4 bases and J by 7 bases, with 12 bases of the junction left unmatched. This CDR3 is 16 amino acids long. CDR3 residues: CASSASGTRYTNEQFF. CDR3 in DNA: TGTGCCAGCAGTGCATCCGGGACTAGGTATACGAATGAGCAGTTCTTC.

The V and J genes are TRBV2 and TRBJ2-1, with TRBD1 matching over 8 bases. V was clipped by 6 bases and J by 6 bases; unmatched bases: 4. From germline, CDR1 is SNHLY and CDR2 FYNNEI. CDR3 length: 13 residues. For the CDR3, the DNA is TGTGCCAGCAGGCCGGACAGGGCCAATGAGCAGTTCTTC. It encodes CASRPDRANEQFF. Based on the CDR3 plus reference TRBV2 and TRBJ2-1, the full variable domain is EPEVTQTPSHQVTQMGQEVILRCVPISNHLYFYWYRQILGQKVEFLVSFYNNEISEKSEIFDDQFSVERPDGSNFTLKIRSTKLEDSAMYFCASRPDRANEQFFGPGTRLTVL.

This chain uses TRBV15 with TRBJ2-5; 12 nucleotides agree with TRBD1. The germline CDR1 and CDR2 sequences are LNHNV and YYDKDF (reference sequence). The ends lost 5 bases at V and 3 bases at J; junction bases unmatched: 10. This CDR3 has 17 amino acids. Here the CDR3 DNA reads TGTGCCACCAGCGGGGGACAGGGGGCCCTCAGGAAAGAGACCCAGTACTTC. It translates to CATSGGQGALRKETQYF.

V usage is TRBV5-1 and J usage is TRBJ2-3; TRBD1 matches 7 bases. Germline loops: CDR1 SGHRS, CDR2 YFSETQ. CDR3 length: 15 residues. Trimming took 1 base from V and 5 from J; bases not matched to a gene: 7. This CDR3 is CASSLRQGEIDTQYF. In DNA form, the CDR3 reads TGCGCCAGCAGCTTGCGCCAGGGGGAAATAGATACGCAGTATTTT.

This chain connects TRBV6-5 to TRBJ1-2; D is perhaps TRBD1 (6 bases). Germline CDR1 is MNHEY and CDR2 is SVGAGI. The V end lost 6 bases, the J end lost 7 bases, and 18 bases lay between the germline ends. The CDR3 loop spans 14 amino acids. The CDR3 loop is CASRMTGPSSGYTF. The CDR3 DNA is TGTGCCAGCAGGATGACAGGACCCAGTTCTGGCTACACCTTC.

CDR3 residues: CAWSFRDAPQHF. CDR3 coding DNA: TGTGCCTGGAGTTTCCGGGATGCGCCCCAGCATTTT. The chain couples TRBV30 to TRBJ1-5; unclear D gene. Trimming removed 2 bases at V and 9 bases at J, with 11 bases between. The CDR3 sequence is 12 residues long. Per the germline V gene, CDR1 is GTSNPN and CDR2 is SVGIG (reference sequence).

A single count supports this clone. V and J are TRBV21-1 and TRBJ1-3. TRBV21-1 is a recognized pseudogene. The CDR3 has 17 amino acids. The CDR3 here is CASSAWVRGSSGNTIYF. DNA for the CDR3: TGTGCCAGCAGCGCCTGGGTACGGGGTTCGTCTGGAAACACCATATATTTT.

In DNA form, the CDR3 reads TGTGCCAGCAGTTACTCGACAGGGGTCACCGGGGAGCTGTTTTTT. Amino acid sequence: CASSYSTGVTGELFF. The chain recombines TRBV6-5 with TRBJ2-2; 8 bases fit TRBD1. This CDR3 is 15 amino acids long. CDR1 and CDR2 (germline): MNHEY, SVGAGI. V trimming: 0 bases; J trimming: 4 bases; junction bases outside the gene matches: 1.

This chain joins TRBV29-1 and TRBJ1-2, with 8 bases fitting TRBD1. The CDR3 contains 15 residues. Trimming at V came to 0 bases and at J to 7 bases, leaving 10 bases not matched to a gene. Germline V CDR1 and CDR2: SQVTM, ANQGSEA. This CDR3 reads CSVEDLRGRAAGYTF. The DNA for the CDR3 is TGCAGCGTTGAAGATCTCAGGGGGCGGGCTGCTGGCTACACCTTC.

This chain links TRBV7-2 with TRBJ2-2, with 8 positions matching TRBD1. CDR3 length equals 15 residues. Germline V gene lookup returns CDR1 SGHTA and CDR2 FQGNSA. V shed 3 bases, J shed 7 bases, and the junction held 7 bases outside the gene matches. In DNA form, the CDR3 reads TGTGCCAGCAGCTTCGACAGGGGAGTCGGCGGGGAGCTGTTTTTT. This translates into CASSFDRGVGGELFF. The complete variable domain, with remaining parts taken from reference TRBV7-2 and TRBJ2-2, reads GAGVSQSPSNKVTEKGKDVELRCDPISGHTALYWYRQSLGQGLEFLIYFQGNSAPDKSGLPSDRFSAERTGGSVSTLTIQRTQQEDSAVYLCASSFDRGVGGELFFGEGSRLTVL.

This rearrangement joins TRBV30 to TRBJ1-2; no clear D. The V gene's germline CDR1 is GTSNPN and CDR2 SVGIG (reference sequence). The V gene lost 3 bases and the J gene lost 4 bases, with 9 bases spanning the gap. The CDR3 runs 12 residues. CDR3 sequence (DNA): TGTGCCTGGAGGGTCAGTACCTATGGCTACACCTTC. Translated: CAWRVSTYGYTF.

This chain connects TRBV5-1 to TRBJ2-3; 7 bases are shared with TRBD2. The ends lost 3 bases at V and 4 bases at J; junction bases unmatched: 8. CDR1 and CDR2 from the germline V gene are SGHRS and YFSETQ. This CDR3 has 15 amino acids. CDR3 region: CASSSAGASADTQYF. The CDR3 DNA follows: TGCGCCAGCAGCTCGGCGGGAGCTTCGGCAGATACGCAGTATTTT.

The V call is TRBV5-1, the J call TRBJ2-7, with 15 positions matching TRBD2. CDR1 SGHRS and CDR2 YFSETQ come from the germline V gene. The trim removed 3 bases at V and 1 base at J, leaving 2 bases unmatched. The CDR3 runs 16 residues. The CDR3 loop reads CASSSGLAGGSYEQYF. The DNA of the CDR3 is TGCGCCAGCAGCTCGGGACTAGCGGGAGGATCCTACGAGCAGTACTTC.

The gene calls are TRBV2 and TRBJ1-1; maybe TRBD1 (5 bases). The CDR3 has 14 amino acids. The V gene's germline CDR1 is SNHLY and CDR2 FYNNEI. V lost 8 bases and J lost 6, with 19 bases in between. The CDR3 sequence is CASDLRGMKAEAFF. The CDR3 DNA reads TGTGCCAGCGACCTACGGGGGATGAAGGCTGAAGCTTTCTTT.

This clone was seen only a few times. CDR3 in DNA: TGTGCCAGCTCCCGAGGCCCGGGACAGGGGGCTTACGAGCAGTACTTC. Translating it yields CASSRGPGQGAYEQYF. This chain connects TRBV18 to TRBJ2-7, with 12 bases aligning to TRBD1. The CDR3 runs 16 residues. V dropped 6 bases and J dropped 4; count of bases not matched to a gene: 10. Looked up from germline, CDR1 is KGHSH and CDR2 is LQKENI. Using reference TRBV18 and TRBJ2-7 for the parts outside the CDR3, the full variable domain is NAGVMQNPRHLVRRRGQEARLRCSPMKGHSHVYWYRQLPEEGLKFMVYLQKENIIDESGMPKERFSAEFPKEGPSILRIQQVVRGDSAAYFCASSRGPGQGAYEQYFGPGTRLTVT.